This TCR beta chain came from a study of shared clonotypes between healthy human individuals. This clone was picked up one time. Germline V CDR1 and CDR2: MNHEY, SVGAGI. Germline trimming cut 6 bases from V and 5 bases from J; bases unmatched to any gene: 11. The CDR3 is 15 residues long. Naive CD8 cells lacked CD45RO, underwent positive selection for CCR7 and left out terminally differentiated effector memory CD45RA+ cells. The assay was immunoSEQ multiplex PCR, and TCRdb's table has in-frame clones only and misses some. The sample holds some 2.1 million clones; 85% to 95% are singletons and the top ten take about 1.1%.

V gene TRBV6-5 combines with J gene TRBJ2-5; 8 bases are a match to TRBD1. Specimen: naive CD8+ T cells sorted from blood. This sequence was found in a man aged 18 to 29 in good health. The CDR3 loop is CASSLGQGGEETQYF. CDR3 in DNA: TGTGCCAGCAGCCTCGGACAGGGCGGCGAGGAGACCCAGTACTTC.